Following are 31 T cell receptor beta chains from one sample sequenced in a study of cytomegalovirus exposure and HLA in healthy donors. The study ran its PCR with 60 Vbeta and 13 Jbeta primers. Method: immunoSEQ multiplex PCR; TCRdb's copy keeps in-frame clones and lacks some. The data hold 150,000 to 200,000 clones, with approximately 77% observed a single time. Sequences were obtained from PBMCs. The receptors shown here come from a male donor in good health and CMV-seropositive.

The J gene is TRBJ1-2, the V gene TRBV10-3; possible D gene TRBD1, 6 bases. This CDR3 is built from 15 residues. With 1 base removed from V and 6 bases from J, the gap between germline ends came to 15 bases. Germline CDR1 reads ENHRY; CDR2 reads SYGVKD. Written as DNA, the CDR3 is TGTGCCATCAGTGAGTTTTCACAGGGATTGGATGGCTACACCTTC. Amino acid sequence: CAISEFSQGLDGYTF.

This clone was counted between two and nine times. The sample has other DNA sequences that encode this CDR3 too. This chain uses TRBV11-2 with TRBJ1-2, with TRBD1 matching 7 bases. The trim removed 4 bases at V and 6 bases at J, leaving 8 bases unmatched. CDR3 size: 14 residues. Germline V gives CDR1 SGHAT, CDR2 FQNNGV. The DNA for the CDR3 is TGTGCCAGCAGCTGGGGGGACAGAGGTAATGGCTACACCTTC. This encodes CASSWGDRGNGYTF.

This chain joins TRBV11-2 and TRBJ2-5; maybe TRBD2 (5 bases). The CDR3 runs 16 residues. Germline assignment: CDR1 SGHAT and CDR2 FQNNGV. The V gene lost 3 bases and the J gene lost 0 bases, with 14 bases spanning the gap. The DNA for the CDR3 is TGTGCCAGCAGCTTGGAGGTAGTGGGGTACCAAGAGACCCAGTACTTC. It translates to CASSLEVVGYQETQYF.

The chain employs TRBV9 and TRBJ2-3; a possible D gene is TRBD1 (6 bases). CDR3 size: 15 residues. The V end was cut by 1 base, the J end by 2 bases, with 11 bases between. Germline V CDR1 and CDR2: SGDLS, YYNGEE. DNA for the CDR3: TGTGCCAGCAGCGTACTCGGACAGCACACAGATACGCAGTATTTT. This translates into CASSVLGQHTDTQYF.

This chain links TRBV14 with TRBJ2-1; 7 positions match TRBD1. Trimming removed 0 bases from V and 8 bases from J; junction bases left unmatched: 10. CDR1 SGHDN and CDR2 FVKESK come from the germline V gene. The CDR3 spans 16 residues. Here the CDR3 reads CASSQELVTGVHEQFF. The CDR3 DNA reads TGTGCCAGCAGCCAAGAGCTGGTAACAGGGGTCCATGAGCAGTTCTTC.

The CDR3 DNA follows: TGTGCCTGGAGTCTCGGAGGTCCGATCTACGAGCAGTACTTC. Protein product: CAWSLGGPIYEQYF. The chain combines TRBV30 with TRBJ2-7; a possible D gene is TRBD2 (5 bases). Trimming pared 2 bases from V and 3 bases from J, leaving 14 bases between. The CDR3 runs 14 residues. Germline V lookup: CDR1 GTSNPN, CDR2 SVGIG (reference sequence).

For the CDR3, the DNA is TGTGCCAGCCGACCCAGGGGTAGAGGTGAAAAACTGTTTTTT. It encodes CASRPRGRGEKLFF. This chain joins TRBV6-6 and TRBJ1-4; D is possibly TRBD1 (6 bases). Germline V lookup: CDR1 MNHNY, CDR2 SVGAGI (reference sequence). The CDR3 consists of 14 residues. The germline V and J ends were trimmed by 8 bases and 7 bases, with 17 bases remaining between them.

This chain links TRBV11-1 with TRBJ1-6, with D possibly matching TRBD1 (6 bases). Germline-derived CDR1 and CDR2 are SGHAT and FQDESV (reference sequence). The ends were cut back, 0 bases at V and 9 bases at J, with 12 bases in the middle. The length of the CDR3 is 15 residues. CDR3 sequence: CASSLASDSSSPLHF. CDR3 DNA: TGTGCCAGCAGCTTAGCCTCGGACAGTTCTTCACCCCTCCACTTT.

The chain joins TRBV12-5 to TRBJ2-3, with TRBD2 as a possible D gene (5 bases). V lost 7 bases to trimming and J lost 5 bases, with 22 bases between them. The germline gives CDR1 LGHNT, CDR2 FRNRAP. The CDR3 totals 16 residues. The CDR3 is CASEGLTGDYGDTQYF. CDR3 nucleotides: TGTGCTAGTGAGGGCCTAACGGGCGACTATGGAGATACGCAGTATTTT.

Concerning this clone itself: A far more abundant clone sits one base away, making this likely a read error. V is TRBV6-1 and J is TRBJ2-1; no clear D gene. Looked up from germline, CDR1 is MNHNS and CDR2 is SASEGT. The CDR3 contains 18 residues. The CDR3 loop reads CASSGQSHTRSKHNGQFF. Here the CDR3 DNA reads TGTGCCAGCAGTGGCCAAAGTCATACCAGGTCCAAACACAATGGGCAGTTCTTC.

For the CDR3, the DNA is TGTGCCTGGAGTCCCCTGGGGGGGGAAGCTTTCTTT. Translation gives CAWSPLGGEAFF. The gene calls are TRBV30 and TRBJ1-1; tentatively, D is TRBD1 (5 bases). Germline lookup yields CDR1 GTSNPN and CDR2 SVGIG (reference sequence). Trimming cost V 2 bases and J 8 bases, with 12 bases left between them. The CDR3 is made up of 12 amino acids.

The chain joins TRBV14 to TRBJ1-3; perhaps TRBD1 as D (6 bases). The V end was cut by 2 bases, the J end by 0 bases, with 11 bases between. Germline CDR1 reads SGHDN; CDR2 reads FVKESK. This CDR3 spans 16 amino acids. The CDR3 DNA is TGTGCCAGCAGCCAATGGGACACAAGCTCTGGAAACACCATATATTTT. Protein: CASSQWDTSSGNTIYF.

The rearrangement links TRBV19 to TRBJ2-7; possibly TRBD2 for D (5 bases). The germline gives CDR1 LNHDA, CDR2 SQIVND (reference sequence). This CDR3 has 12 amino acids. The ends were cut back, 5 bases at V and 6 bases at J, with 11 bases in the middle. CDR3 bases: TGTGCCAGTAGTTGGGAGCTGGGCGAGCAGTACTTC. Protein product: CASSWELGEQYF. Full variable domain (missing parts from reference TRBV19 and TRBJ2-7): DGGITQSPKYLFRKEGQNVTLSCEQNLNHDAMYWYRQDPGQGLRLIYYSQIVNDFQKGDIAEGYSVSREKKESFPLTVTSAQKNPTAFYLCASSWELGEQYFGPGTRLTVT.

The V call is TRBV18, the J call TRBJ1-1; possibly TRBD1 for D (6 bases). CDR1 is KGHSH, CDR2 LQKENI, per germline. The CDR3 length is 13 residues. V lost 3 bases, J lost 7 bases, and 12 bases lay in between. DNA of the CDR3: TGTGCCAGCTCACCCGTACCCAGGGGTGAAGCTTTCTTT. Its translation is CASSPVPRGEAFF.

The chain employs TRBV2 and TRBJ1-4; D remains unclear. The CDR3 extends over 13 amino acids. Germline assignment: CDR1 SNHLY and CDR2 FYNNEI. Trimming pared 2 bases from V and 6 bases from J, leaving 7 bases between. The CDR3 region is CASSEQFDEKLFF. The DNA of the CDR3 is TGTGCCAGCAGTGAACAGTTCGATGAAAAACTGTTTTTT. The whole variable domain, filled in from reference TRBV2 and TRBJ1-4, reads EPEVTQTPSHQVTQMGQEVILRCVPISNHLYFYWYRQILGQKVEFLVSFYNNEISEKSEIFDDQFSVERPDGSNFTLKIRSTKLEDSAMYFCASSEQFDEKLFFGSGTQLSVL.

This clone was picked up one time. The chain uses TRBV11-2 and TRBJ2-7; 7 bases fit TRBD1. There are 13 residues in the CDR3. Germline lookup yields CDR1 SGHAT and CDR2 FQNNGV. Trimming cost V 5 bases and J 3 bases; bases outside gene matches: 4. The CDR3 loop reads CASSRDSHYEQYF. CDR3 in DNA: TGTGCCAGCAGCCGGGACAGCCACTACGAGCAGTACTTC.

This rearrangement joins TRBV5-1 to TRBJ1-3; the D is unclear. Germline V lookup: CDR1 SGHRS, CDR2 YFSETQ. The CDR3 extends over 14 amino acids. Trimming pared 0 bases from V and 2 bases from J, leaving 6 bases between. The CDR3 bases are TGCGCCAGCAGCTTGGGAGAACCTGGAAACACCATATATTTT. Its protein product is CASSLGEPGNTIYF.

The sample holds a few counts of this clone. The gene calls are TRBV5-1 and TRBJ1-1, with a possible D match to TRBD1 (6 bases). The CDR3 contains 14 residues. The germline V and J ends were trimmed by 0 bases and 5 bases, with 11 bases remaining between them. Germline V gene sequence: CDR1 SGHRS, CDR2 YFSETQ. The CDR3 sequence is CASSLDRVGTEAFF. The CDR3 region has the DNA TGCGCCAGCAGCTTGGACAGGGTTGGAACTGAAGCTTTCTTT.

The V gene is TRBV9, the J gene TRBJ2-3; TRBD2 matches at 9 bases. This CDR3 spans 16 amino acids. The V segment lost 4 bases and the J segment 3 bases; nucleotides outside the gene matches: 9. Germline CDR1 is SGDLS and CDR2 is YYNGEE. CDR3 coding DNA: TGTGCCAGCAGCCCGGGGGGCGGGGGGGTGACAGATACGCAGTATTTT. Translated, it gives CASSPGGGGVTDTQYF.

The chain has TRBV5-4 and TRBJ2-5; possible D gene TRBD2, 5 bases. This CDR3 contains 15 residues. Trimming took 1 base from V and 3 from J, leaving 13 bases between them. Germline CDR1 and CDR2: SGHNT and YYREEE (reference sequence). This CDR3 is CASSLLTSGKETQYF. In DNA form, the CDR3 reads TGTGCCAGCAGCTTGCTTACCAGCGGAAAAGAGACCCAGTACTTC.

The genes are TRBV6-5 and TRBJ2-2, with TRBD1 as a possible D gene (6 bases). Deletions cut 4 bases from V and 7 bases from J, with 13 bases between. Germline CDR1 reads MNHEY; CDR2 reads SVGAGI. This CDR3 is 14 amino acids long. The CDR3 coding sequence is TGTGCCAGCAGTTCCCAACAGGGCAGCGGGGAGCTGTTTTTT. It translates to CASSSQQGSGELFF.

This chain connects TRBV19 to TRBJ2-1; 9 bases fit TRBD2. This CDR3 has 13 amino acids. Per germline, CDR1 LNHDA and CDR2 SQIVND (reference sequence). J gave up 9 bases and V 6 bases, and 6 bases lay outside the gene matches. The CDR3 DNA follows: TGTGCCAGTAGCCCCGCGGGGGGGCCTGAGCAGTTCTTC. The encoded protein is CASSPAGGPEQFF.

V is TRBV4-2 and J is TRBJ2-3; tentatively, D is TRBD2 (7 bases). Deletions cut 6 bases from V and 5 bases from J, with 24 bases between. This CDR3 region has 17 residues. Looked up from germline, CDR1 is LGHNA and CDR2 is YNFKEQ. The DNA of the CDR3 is TGTGCCAGCAGGCAACGATCCGGGGGGCCGGAAAGAGATACGCAGTATTTT. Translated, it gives CASRQRSGGPERDTQYF.

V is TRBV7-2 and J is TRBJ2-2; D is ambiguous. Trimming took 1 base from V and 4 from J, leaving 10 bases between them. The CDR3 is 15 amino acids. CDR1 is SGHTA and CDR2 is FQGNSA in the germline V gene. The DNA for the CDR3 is TGTGCCAGCAGCTTAGGAAGGCAGGTCACCGGGGAGCTGTTTTTT. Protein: CASSLGRQVTGELFF.

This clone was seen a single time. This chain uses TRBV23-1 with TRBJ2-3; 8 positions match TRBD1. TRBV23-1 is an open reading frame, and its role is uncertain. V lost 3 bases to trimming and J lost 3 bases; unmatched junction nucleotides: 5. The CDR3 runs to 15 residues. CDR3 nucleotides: TGCGCCAGCAGTCAGGCAGGGGGCTGGACAGATACGCAGTATTTT. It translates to CASSQAGGWTDTQYF.

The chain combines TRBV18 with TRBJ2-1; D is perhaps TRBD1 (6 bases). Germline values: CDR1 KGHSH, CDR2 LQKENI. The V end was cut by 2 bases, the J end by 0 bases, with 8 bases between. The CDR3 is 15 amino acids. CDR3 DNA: TGTGCCAGCTCACCAGGACAGAGCTCCTACAATGAGCAGTTCTTC. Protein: CASSPGQSSYNEQFF.

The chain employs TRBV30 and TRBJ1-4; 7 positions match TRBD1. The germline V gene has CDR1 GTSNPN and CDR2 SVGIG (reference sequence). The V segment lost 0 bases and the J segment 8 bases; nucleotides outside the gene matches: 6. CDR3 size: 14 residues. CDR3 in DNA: TGTGCCTGGAGTGTAAAACAGGGGTACGAAAAACTGTTTTTT. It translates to CAWSVKQGYEKLFF.

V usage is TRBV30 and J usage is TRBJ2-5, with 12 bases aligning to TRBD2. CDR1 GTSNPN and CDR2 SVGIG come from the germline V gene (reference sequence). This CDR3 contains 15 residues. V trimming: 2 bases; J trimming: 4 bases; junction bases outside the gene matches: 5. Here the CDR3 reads CAWSSLLAGGETQYF. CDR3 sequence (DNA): TGTGCCTGGAGTTCCCTACTAGCGGGGGGAGAGACCCAGTACTTC.

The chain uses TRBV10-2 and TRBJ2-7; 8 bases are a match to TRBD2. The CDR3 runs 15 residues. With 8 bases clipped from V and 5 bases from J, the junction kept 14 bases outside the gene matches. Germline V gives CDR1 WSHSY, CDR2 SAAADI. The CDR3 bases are TGCGCCAGCCGAGAATTCGTGCGGGGGGTGGACGAGCAGTACTTC. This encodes CASREFVRGVDEQYF.

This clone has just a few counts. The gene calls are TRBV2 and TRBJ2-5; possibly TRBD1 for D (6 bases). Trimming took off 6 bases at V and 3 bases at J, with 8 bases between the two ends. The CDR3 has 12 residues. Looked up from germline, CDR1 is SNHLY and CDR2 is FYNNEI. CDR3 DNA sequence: TGTGCCAGCAGGGCAGGGGAAGAGACCCAGTACTTC. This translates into CASRAGEETQYF.

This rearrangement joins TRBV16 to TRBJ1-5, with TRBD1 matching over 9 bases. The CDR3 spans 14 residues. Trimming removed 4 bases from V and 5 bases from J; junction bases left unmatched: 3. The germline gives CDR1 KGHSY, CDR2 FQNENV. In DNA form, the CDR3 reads TGTGCCAGCAGCCGTGGGACAGGGCATCAGCCCCAGCATTTT. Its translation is CASSRGTGHQPQHF.